Ten or more counts support the clone carrying this T cell receptor beta chain. The antigen is not known. This sample is drawn from a study of T cell repertoires in cytomegalovirus infection. Study information: From public TCR beta signatures came an indication of both CMV infection and matching HLA type. Regarding the study as a whole: It was HLA-C-restricted CMV-specific TCR beta clonotypes that dominated the response ex vivo.

One entry per CDR3 protein results from TCRdb running MiXCR on the reads. Counted here are about 200,000 distinct CDR3 sequences, nearly 9.5% occurring once; the ten biggest clones make up about 4.6%. With V trimmed by 3 bases and J by 5 bases, 6 bases remained unmatched. This CDR3 spans 14 amino acids. This sequence joins TRBV12-3 or TRBV12-4 and TRBJ2-5, with 7 bases identical to TRBD2. This sequence was found in a human donor in good health (CMV status not recorded). Some clones in this sample may be carry-over from other donors' samples. Sample: PBMCs. CDR3 DNA: TGTGCCAGCAGTTTTTCGGGAGGAGGCGAGACCCAGTACTTC. Amino acids: CASSFSGGGETQYF.